The 21 T cell receptor beta chains listed next were all sequenced from one sample in a study of shared clonotypes between healthy human individuals (dated by TCRdb to the early 2020s). Libraries came from the immunoSEQ multiplex PCR assay. The immuneACCESS repertoire file appears here via TCRdb, limited to in-frame rearrangements. These files lack a portion of the clones; in checked studies, under half of the deficit traces to unresolved V genes, and the cause of the others is not known. This sample comprises 2.5 million or so clones, about 92% of them detected only once. The top ten constitute over 0.12% of the sample. Sequenced: naive CD4+ T cells sorted from blood. Sample cell subset or site, as interpreted from the label and publication: CD45RA+ positively selected. These receptors came from a man between 18 and 35 years old in good health.

This clone showed up just a few times. The genes are TRBV11-3 and TRBJ1-5; a possible D gene is TRBD1 (6 bases). The germline V and J ends were trimmed by 5 bases and 1 base, with 24 bases remaining between them. The CDR3 extends over 19 amino acids. The germline V gene encodes CDR1 SGHNT and CDR2 YENEEA. The CDR3 DNA reads TGTGCCAGCAGCCGTAGCCCACGACAGGAGGTGTGCAGCAATCAGCCCCAGCATTTT. Translated: CASSRSPRQEVCSNQPQHF.

The V call is TRBV9, the J call TRBJ1-2, with 10 bases matching TRBD1. V lost 0 bases to trimming and J lost 8 bases; unmatched junction nucleotides: 7. The CDR3 spans 15 residues. Germline V gene lookup returns CDR1 SGDLS and CDR2 YYNGEE. CDR3 bases: TGTGCCAGCAGCGTAGCGGGACAGGGGATATCAGGCTACACCTTC. Translated: CASSVAGQGISGYTF.

The rearrangement joins TRBV18 to TRBJ2-2; weak D call: TRBD1 (6 bases). V lost 4 bases to trimming and J lost 5 bases, with 8 bases between them. There are 13 residues in the CDR3. Germline-derived CDR1 and CDR2 are KGHSH and LQKENI. The CDR3 coding sequence is TGTGCCAGCTCACAACAGGGAACCGGGGAGCTGTTTTTT. This codes for CASSQQGTGELFF.

The genes are TRBV19 and TRBJ2-2, with D uncertain. This CDR3 spans 12 amino acids. From germline, CDR1 is LNHDA and CDR2 SQIVND (reference sequence). V was clipped by 7 bases and J by 6 bases, with 9 bases between them. In DNA, the CDR3 is TGTGCCAGTACCTCATGGGCCGGGGAGCTGTTTTTT. Its protein product is CASTSWAGELFF.

The chain joins TRBV6-5 to TRBJ1-4, with D perhaps TRBD1 (6 bases). This CDR3 has 15 amino acids. Germline V gene lookup returns CDR1 MNHEY and CDR2 SVGAGI. Trimming stripped 5 bases from V and 0 bases from J, with 10 bases between. The chain's CDR3 is CASSRGQPTNEKLFF. CDR3 sequence (DNA): TGTGCCAGCAGTCGGGGACAACCAACTAATGAAAAACTGTTTTTT.

The rearrangement uses TRBV7-9 and TRBJ1-6; D unresolved. V dropped 1 base and J dropped 0 bases, with 13 bases sitting between them. This CDR3 is built from 18 residues. Per germline, CDR1 SEHNR and CDR2 FQNEAQ (reference sequence). CDR3: CASSLGGGSSSYNSPLHF. The CDR3 region has the DNA TGTGCCAGCAGCTTAGGGGGAGGGTCGAGCTCCTATAATTCACCCCTCCACTTT.

The genes are TRBV5-1 and TRBJ1-2; TRBD1 matches 8 bases. CDR3 length equals 15 residues. CDR1 and CDR2 (germline): SGHRS, YFSETQ. Trimming cost V 4 bases and J 6 bases; bases outside gene matches: 11. CDR3 sequence reads: CASSPQTGTGHGYTF. The CDR3 bases are TGCGCCAGCAGCCCCCAAACCGGGACAGGTCATGGCTACACCTTC.

The CDR3 loop reads CASSEVVDTQYF. The CDR3 DNA sequence: TGTGCCAGCAGTGAAGTCGTAGATACGCAGTATTTT. The chain links TRBV6-1 to TRBJ2-3; D unclear. CDR3 length: 12 residues. Germline V gives CDR1 MNHNS, CDR2 SASEGT. Trimming took off 1 base at V and 5 bases at J, with 4 bases between the two ends.

This rearrangement joins TRBV30 to TRBJ1-1; perhaps TRBD1 as D (6 bases). Germline lookup yields CDR1 GTSNPN and CDR2 SVGIG (reference sequence). V lost 3 bases, J lost 2 bases, and 13 bases lay in between. The CDR3 is 14 residues long. CDR3 nucleotide sequence: TGTGCCTGGAGGATACAGGGTGATAACACTGAAGCTTTCTTT. It specifies CAWRIQGDNTEAFF. The whole variable domain, filled in from reference TRBV30 and TRBJ1-1, reads SQTIHQWPATLVQPVGSPLSLECTVEGTSNPNLYWYRQAAGRGLQLLFYSVGIGQISSEVPQNLSASRPQDRQFILSSKKLLLSDSGFYLCAWRIQGDNTEAFFGQGTRLTVV.

This chain connects TRBV4-1 to TRBJ1-3; 8 bases fit TRBD1. CDR1 MGHRA and CDR2 YSYEKL come from the germline V gene. The J segment lost 6 bases and the V segment lost 2 bases, leaving 6 bases of the junction unmatched. The CDR3 sequence is 15 residues long. CDR3 sequence (DNA): TGCGCCAGCAGCCAAAACAGGGGGGATATAAACACCATATATTTT. Protein: CASSQNRGDINTIYF.

V gene TRBV18 combines with J gene TRBJ1-4, with D possibly matching TRBD1 (5 bases). Germline CDR1 reads KGHSH; CDR2 reads LQKENI. With 3 bases removed from V and 11 bases from J, the gap between germline ends came to 13 bases. The CDR3 is 13 residues long. CDR3 amino acids: CASSPGRGDKLFF. CDR3 coding DNA: TGTGCCAGCTCACCGGGCAGAGGGGATAAACTGTTTTTT. The complete variable domain, with remaining parts taken from reference TRBV18 and TRBJ1-4, reads NAGVMQNPRHLVRRRGQEARLRCSPMKGHSHVYWYRQLPEEGLKFMVYLQKENIIDESGMPKERFSAEFPKEGPSILRIQQVVRGDSAAYFCASSPGRGDKLFFGSGTQLSVL.

The chain employs TRBV5-1 and TRBJ2-7; 11 nucleotides match TRBD1. The trim removed 4 bases at V and 2 bases at J, leaving 8 bases unmatched. The CDR3 runs 16 residues. Per the germline V gene, CDR1 is SGHRS and CDR2 is YFSETQ. CDR3 amino acids: CASSPSWTGGAYEQYF. In DNA form, the CDR3 reads TGCGCCAGCAGCCCTAGCTGGACAGGGGGCGCCTACGAGCAGTACTTC.

The chain joins TRBV28 to TRBJ1-2; a possible D gene is TRBD1 (5 bases). The V and J ends lost 6 bases and 9 bases respectively, with 26 bases between them. Germline CDR1 MDHEN, CDR2 SYDVKM. This CDR3 spans 16 amino acids. The CDR3 here is CASSLDGGAGNRRYTF. The CDR3 nucleotides are TGTGCCAGCAGCCTCGATGGGGGTGCTGGTAACAGGCGCTACACCTTC.

The chain links TRBV7-2 to TRBJ2-5, with D tentatively TRBD1 or TRBD2 (5 bases each). Germline lookup yields CDR1 SGHTA and CDR2 FQGNSA. CDR3 size: 13 residues. The V gene lost 2 bases and the J gene lost 5 bases, with 9 bases spanning the gap. CDR3 coding DNA: TGTGCCAGCAGCTTAAGAGGGACCGAGACCCAGTACTTC. It specifies CASSLRGTETQYF. Drawing the rest from reference TRBV7-2 and TRBJ2-5, the complete variable domain is GAGVSQSPSNKVTEKGKDVELRCDPISGHTALYWYRQSLGQGLEFLIYFQGNSAPDKSGLPSDRFSAERTGGSVSTLTIQRTQQEDSAVYLCASSLRGTETQYFGPGTRLLVL.

The genes are TRBV18 and TRBJ1-4; no clear D. V gave up 2 bases and J gave up 0 bases, with 7 bases separating them. CDR1 and CDR2 (germline): KGHSH, LQKENI. The CDR3 is 15 amino acids. CDR3 sequence: CASSPMGSTNEKLFF. The DNA of the CDR3 is TGTGCCAGCTCACCAATGGGATCAACTAATGAAAAACTGTTTTTT.

This clone was observed a single time. This CDR3 is also generated by other DNA sequences in the sample. This chain uses TRBV28 with TRBJ1-6; D gene ambiguous. Germline V lookup: CDR1 MDHEN, CDR2 SYDVKM. Trimming took off 6 bases at V and 0 bases at J, with 9 bases between the two ends. The CDR3 length is 15 residues. DNA for the CDR3: TGTGCCAGCAGGCCGCAGAGCTCCTATAATTCACCCCTCCACTTT. It encodes CASRPQSSYNSPLHF. Drawing the rest from reference TRBV28 and TRBJ1-6, the complete variable domain is DVKVTQSSRYLVKRTGEKVFLECVQDMDHENMFWYRQDPGLGLRLIYFSYDVKMKEKGDIPEGYSVSREKKERFSLILESASTNQTSMYLCASRPQSSYNSPLHFGNGTRLTVT.

V gene TRBV6-1 combines with J gene TRBJ1-6; D remains unclear. The germline gives CDR1 MNHNS, CDR2 SASEGT. The CDR3 sequence is 14 residues long. V was shortened by 6 bases and J by 5 bases, with 11 bases between the two germline ends. The chain's CDR3 is CASRDWENNSPLHF. The CDR3 DNA reads TGTGCCAGCAGGGACTGGGAGAATAATTCACCCCTCCACTTT.

The CDR3 DNA reads as TGTGCCATCACTATGGGTCTCGGGGACGAGCAGTACTTC. Residues: CAITMGLGDEQYF. V is TRBV10-3 and J is TRBJ2-7, with D possibly being TRBD2 (5 bases). Germline V CDR1 and CDR2: ENHRY, SYGVKD. Trimming pared 7 bases from V and 5 bases from J, leaving 15 bases between. The CDR3 consists of 13 residues.

The chain recombines TRBV18 with TRBJ2-1, with 9 bases identical to TRBD2. This CDR3 spans 15 amino acids. The V segment lost 4 bases and the J segment 3 bases; nucleotides outside the gene matches: 4. CDR1 and CDR2 from the germline V gene are KGHSH and LQKENI. CDR3: CASSLVSGGYNEQFF. CDR3 DNA sequence: TGTGCCAGCTCACTAGTTAGCGGGGGCTACAATGAGCAGTTCTTC.

This clone was counted a few times. The V call is TRBV2, the J call TRBJ2-4; 11 bases are a match to TRBD2. The trim removed 7 bases at V and 6 bases at J, leaving 2 bases unmatched. Germline loops: CDR1 SNHLY, CDR2 FYNNEI. The CDR3 spans 13 residues. The CDR3 here is CASTGTSGNIQYF. In nucleotides, the CDR3 is TGTGCCAGCACCGGGACTAGCGGAAACATTCAGTACTTC.

CDR3 sequence: CAISWTPNTGELFF. In nucleotides, the CDR3 is TGTGCCATCAGCTGGACACCTAACACCGGGGAGCTGTTTTTT. The chain links TRBV10-3 to TRBJ2-2, with TRBD1 as a possible D gene (5 bases). Trimming took off 6 bases at V and 2 bases at J, with 10 bases between the two ends. The germline V gene has CDR1 ENHRY and CDR2 SYGVKD. CDR3 length equals 14 residues.